This T cell receptor (beta chain) was recorded in a study of OX40 agonist ivuxolimab in advanced cancers. Study at large: Patients got intravenous ivuxolimab at 0.01 to 10 mg/kg every 2 weeks. Previous treatment with anti-PD-1, anti-PD-L1 or anti-CTLA-4 therapy was allowed; about 40% had received some. Enrolled patients in dose escalation had cancers that were hepatocellular carcinoma, melanoma, renal cell or head and neck cancer.

General observations from the study: CD8+ T cells were the subset that, on average, had more expanded clones than CD4+.

In regard to this clone: The antigen is undetermined.

V was shortened by 2 bases and J by 1 base, with 7 bases between the two germline ends. Germline CDR1 is MNHEY and CDR2 is SMNVEV (reference sequence). There are 14 residues in the CDR3. The table came from immunoSEQ multiplex PCR; TCRdb's copy has only in-frame clones and leaves some out. In the table there are 70,000 or so clones, about 82% of which are singletons. The TCR comes from an adult with an advanced solid tumor such as melanoma, head and neck, liver or kidney cancer. The specimen comprised CD4+ or CD8+ T cells sorted from blood, sampled in a trial of the OX40 agonist ivuxolimab. J is TRBJ2-3 and V is TRBV27; D is ambiguous. The chain's CDR3 is CASSLGSGTDTQYF. In DNA, the CDR3 is TGTGCCAGCAGTTTAGGGTCTGGCACAGATACGCAGTATTTT.